This T cell receptor (beta chain) was documented in a study of early stage breast cancer tumors. The V gene's germline CDR1 is MNHNS and CDR2 SASEGT. Trimming cost V 7 bases and J 2 bases, with 11 bases left between them. The CDR3 has 13 residues. Libraries were prepared by immunoSEQ multiplex PCR; TCRdb keeps only in-frame clonotypes and omits some of them. The profile shows around 4,400 clones, 65% to 80% of them singletons. Study-level points and caveats: Enriched TCRB sequences shared across patients were mostly commonly generated sequences.

The table lists this clone with a count of one. Its specificity is not known. The source material was normal breast tissue next to the tumor. The TCR comes from a person between 55 and 70 years old with breast cancer. V and J are TRBV6-1 and TRBJ2-5, with no clear D. The CDR3 DNA follows: TGTGCCAGCACCTCATCTGGGCAAGAGACCCAGTACTTC. Protein sequence: CASTSSGQETQYF.